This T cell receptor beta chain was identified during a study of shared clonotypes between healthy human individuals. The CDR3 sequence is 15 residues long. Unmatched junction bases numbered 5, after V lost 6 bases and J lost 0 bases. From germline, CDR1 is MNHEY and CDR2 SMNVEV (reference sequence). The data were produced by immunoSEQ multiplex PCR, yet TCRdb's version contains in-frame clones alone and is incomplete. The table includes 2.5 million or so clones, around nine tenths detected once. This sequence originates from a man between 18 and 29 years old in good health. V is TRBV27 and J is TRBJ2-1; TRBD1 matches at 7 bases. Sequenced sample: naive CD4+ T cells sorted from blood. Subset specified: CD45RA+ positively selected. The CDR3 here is CASRQRTGSYNEQFF. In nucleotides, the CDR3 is TGTGCCAGCAGACAACGGACAGGCTCCTACAATGAGCAGTTCTTC.